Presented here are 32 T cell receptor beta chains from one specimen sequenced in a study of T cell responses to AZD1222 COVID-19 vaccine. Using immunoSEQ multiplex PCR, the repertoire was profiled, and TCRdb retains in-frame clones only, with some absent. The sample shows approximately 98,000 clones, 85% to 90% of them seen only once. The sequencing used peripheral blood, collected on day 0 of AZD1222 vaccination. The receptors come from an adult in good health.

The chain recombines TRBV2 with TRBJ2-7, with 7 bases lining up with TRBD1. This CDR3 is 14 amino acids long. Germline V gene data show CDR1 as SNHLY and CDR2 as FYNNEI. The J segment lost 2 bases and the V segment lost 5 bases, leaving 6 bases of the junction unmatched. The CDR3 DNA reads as TGTGCCAGCAGTCAACAGGGGCCCCCCTACGAGCAGTACTTC. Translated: CASSQQGPPYEQYF.

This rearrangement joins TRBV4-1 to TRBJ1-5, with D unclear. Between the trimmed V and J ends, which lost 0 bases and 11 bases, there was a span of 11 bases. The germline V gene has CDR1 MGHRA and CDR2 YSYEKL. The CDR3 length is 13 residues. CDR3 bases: TGCGCCAGCAGCCAAGAACTTACCTCATCCCAGCATTTT. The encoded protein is CASSQELTSSQHF.

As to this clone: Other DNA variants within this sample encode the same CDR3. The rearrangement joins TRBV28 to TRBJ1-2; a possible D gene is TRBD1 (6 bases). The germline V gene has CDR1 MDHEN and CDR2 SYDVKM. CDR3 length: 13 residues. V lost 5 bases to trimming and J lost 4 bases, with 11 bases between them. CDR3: CASSPTGTYGYTF. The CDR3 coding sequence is TGTGCCAGCAGTCCCACAGGGACCTATGGCTACACCTTC.

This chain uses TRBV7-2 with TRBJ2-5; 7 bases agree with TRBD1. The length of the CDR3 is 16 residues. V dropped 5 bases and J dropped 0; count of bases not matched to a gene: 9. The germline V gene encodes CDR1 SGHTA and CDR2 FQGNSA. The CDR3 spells CASSPRTGLHQETQYF. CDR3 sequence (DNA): TGTGCCAGCAGCCCCCGGACAGGATTGCACCAAGAGACCCAGTACTTC.

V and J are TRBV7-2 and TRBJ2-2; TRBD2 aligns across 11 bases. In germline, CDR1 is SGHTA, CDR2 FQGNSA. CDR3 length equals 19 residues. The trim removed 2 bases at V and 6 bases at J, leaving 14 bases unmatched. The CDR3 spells CASSLSAASGGRWAGELFF. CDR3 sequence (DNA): TGTGCCAGCAGCTTATCGGCGGCTAGCGGGGGGAGATGGGCCGGGGAGCTGTTTTTT. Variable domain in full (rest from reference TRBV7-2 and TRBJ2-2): GAGVSQSPSNKVTEKGKDVELRCDPISGHTALYWYRQSLGQGLEFLIYFQGNSAPDKSGLPSDRFSAERTGGSVSTLTIQRTQQEDSAVYLCASSLSAASGGRWAGELFFGEGSRLTVL.

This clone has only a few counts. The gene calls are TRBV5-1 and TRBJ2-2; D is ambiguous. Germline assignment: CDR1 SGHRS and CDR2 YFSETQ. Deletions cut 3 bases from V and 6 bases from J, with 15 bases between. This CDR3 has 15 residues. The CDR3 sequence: CASSSDFYGSGELFF. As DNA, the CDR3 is TGCGCCAGCAGCTCTGACTTTTATGGGTCCGGGGAGCTGTTTTTT.

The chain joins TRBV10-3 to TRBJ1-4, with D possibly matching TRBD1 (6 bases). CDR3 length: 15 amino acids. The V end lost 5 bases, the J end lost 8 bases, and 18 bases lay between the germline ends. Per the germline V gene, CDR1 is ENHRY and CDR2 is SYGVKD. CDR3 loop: CAISSAQGQGEKLFF. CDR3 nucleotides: TGTGCCATCAGTTCGGCACAGGGCCAAGGGGAAAAACTGTTTTTT.

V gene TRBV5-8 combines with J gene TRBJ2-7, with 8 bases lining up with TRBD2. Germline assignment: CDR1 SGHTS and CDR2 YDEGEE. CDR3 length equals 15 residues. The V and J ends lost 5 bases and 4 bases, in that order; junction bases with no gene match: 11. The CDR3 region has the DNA TGTGCCAGCAGACCCTCGGGGGGGGCTTTATACGAGCAGTACTTC. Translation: CASRPSGGALYEQYF.

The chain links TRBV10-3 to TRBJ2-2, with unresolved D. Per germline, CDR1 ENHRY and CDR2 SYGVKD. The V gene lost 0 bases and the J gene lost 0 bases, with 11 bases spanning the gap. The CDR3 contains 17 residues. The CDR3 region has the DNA TGTGCCATCAGTGAGTCTGCCAGCCTACCGAACACCGGGGAGCTGTTTTTT. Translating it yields CAISESASLPNTGELFF.

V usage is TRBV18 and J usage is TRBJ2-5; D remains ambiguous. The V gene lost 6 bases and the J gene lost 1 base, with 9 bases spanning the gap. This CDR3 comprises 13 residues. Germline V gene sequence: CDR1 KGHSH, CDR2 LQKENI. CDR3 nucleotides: TGTGCCAGCTCCAACCACCCCCAAGAGACCCAGTACTTC. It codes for CASSNHPQETQYF.

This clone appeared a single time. The CDR3 sequence is CAIRGSGQGNSPLHF. The CDR3 DNA is TGTGCCATCAGAGGTTCAGGACAGGGTAATTCACCCCTCCACTTT. The chain is built from TRBV10-3 and TRBJ1-6; 8 bases line up with TRBD1. The CDR3 covers 15 residues. The V and J ends lost 6 bases and 6 bases, in that order; junction bases with no gene match: 7. The germline V gene has CDR1 ENHRY and CDR2 SYGVKD.

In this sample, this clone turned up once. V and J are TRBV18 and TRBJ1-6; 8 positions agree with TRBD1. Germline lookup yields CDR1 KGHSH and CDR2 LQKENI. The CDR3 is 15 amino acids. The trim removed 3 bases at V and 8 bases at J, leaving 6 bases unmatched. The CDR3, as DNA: TGTGCCAGCTCACCTTTGCAGGGGGCTGATTCACCCCTCCACTTT. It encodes CASSPLQGADSPLHF. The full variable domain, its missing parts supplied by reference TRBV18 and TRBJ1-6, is NAGVMQNPRHLVRRRGQEARLRCSPMKGHSHVYWYRQLPEEGLKFMVYLQKENIIDESGMPKERFSAEFPKEGPSILRIQQVVRGDSAAYFCASSPLQGADSPLHFGNGTRLTVT.

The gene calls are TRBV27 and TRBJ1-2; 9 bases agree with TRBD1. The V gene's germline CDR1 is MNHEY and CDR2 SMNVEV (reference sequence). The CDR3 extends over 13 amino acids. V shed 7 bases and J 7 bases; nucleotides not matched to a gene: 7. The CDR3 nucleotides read TGTGCCAGCACCGGACAGGGGAGGGGTGGCTACACCTTC. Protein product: CASTGQGRGGYTF.

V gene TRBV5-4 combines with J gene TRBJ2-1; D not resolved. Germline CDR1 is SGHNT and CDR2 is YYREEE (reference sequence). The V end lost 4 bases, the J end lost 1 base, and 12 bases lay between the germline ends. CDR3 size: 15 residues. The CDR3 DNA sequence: TGTGCCAGCAGCCACAGTGCCGTGTCCTACAATGAGCAGTTCTTC. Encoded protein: CASSHSAVSYNEQFF.

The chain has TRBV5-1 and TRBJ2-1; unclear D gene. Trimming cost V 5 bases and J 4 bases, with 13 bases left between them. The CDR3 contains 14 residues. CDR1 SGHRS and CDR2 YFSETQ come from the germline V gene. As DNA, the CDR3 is TGCGCCAGCAGAGACCTGACGCTTTACAATGAGCAGTTCTTC. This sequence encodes CASRDLTLYNEQFF.

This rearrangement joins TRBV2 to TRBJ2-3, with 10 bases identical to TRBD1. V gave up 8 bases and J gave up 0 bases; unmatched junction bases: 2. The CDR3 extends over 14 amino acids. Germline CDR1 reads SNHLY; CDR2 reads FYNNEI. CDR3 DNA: TGTGCCAGCCGACAGGGGGCGAGCACAGATACGCAGTATTTT. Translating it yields CASRQGASTDTQYF. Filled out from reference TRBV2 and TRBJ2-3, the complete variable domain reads EPEVTQTPSHQVTQMGQEVILRCVPISNHLYFYWYRQILGQKVEFLVSFYNNEISEKSEIFDDQFSVERPDGSNFTLKIRSTKLEDSAMYFCASRQGASTDTQYFGPGTRLTVL.

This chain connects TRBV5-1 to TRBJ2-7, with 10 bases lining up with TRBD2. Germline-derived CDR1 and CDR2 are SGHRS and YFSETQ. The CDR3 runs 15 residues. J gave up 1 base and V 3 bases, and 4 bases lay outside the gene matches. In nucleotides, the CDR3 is TGCGCCAGCAGCTCTTTAGCGGGGGGATCCTACGAGCAGTACTTC. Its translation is CASSSLAGGSYEQYF.

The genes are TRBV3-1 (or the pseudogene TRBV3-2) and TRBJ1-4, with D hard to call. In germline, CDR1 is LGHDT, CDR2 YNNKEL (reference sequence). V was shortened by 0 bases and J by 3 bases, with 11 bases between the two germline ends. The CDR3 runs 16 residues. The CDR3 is CASSQDLAAPNEKLFF. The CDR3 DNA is TGTGCCAGCAGCCAAGATCTGGCAGCCCCTAATGAAAAACTGTTTTTT.

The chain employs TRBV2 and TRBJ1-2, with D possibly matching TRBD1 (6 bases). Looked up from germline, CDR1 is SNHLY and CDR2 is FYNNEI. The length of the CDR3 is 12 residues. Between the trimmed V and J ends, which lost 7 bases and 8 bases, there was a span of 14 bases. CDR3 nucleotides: TGTGCCAGCATCCGGGGGGCGAGAGGCTACACCTTC. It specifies CASIRGARGYTF.

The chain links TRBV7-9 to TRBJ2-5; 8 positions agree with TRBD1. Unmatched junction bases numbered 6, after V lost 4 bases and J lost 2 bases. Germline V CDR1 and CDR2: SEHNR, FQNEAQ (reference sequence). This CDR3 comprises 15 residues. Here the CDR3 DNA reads TGTGCCAGCAGCTCCGGACAGGGCATTCAAGAGACCCAGTACTTC. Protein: CASSSGQGIQETQYF.

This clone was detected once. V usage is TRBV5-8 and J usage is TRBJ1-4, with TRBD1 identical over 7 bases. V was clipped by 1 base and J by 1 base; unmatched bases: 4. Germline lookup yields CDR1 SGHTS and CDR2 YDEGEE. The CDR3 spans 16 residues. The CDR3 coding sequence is TGTGCCAGCAGCTTGCTTGACAGGGTAACTAATGAAAAACTGTTTTTT. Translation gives CASSLLDRVTNEKLFF. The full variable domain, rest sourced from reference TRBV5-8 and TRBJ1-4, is EAGVTQSPTHLIKTRGQQATLRCSPISGHTSVYWYQQALGLGLQFLLWYDEGEERNRGNFPPRFSGRQFPNYSSELNVNALELEDSALYLCASSLLDRVTNEKLFFGSGTQLSVL.

CDR3 in DNA: TGTGCCAGCAGCCCGGGGACAGGACATGCACCCCTCCACTTT. It encodes CASSPGTGHAPLHF. The rearrangement links TRBV7-9 to TRBJ1-6; 8 bases map to TRBD1. Germline values: CDR1 SEHNR, CDR2 FQNEAQ (reference sequence). The CDR3 loop spans 14 amino acids. The J segment lost 11 bases and the V segment lost 5 bases, leaving 8 bases of the junction unmatched. Drawing the rest from reference TRBV7-9 and TRBJ1-6, the complete variable domain is DTGVSQNPRHKITKRGQNVTFRCDPISEHNRLYWYRQTLGQGPEFLTYFQNEAQLEKSRLLSDRFSAERPKGSFSTLEIQRTEQGDSAMYLCASSPGTGHAPLHFGNGTRLTVT.

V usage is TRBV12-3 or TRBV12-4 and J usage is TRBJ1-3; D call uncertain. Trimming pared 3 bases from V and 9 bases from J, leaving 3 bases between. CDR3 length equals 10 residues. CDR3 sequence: CASSFSTIYF. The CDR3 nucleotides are TGTGCCAGCAGTTTCTCCACCATATATTTT.

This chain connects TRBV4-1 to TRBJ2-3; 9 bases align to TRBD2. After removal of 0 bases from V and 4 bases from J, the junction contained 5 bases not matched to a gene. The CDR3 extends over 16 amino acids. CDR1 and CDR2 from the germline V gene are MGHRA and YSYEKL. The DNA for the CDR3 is TGCGCCAGCAGCCAAGACCCTAGCGGGGACCCAGATACGCAGTATTTT. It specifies CASSQDPSGDPDTQYF.

The CDR3 sequence is CASSSDSDNSPLHF. The CDR3, as DNA: TGTGCCAGCAGCTCAGACAGCGATAATTCACCCCTCCACTTT. This chain links TRBV7-9 with TRBJ1-6, with D perhaps TRBD1 (5 bases). The germline CDR1 and CDR2 sequences are SEHNR and FQNEAQ (reference sequence). Trimming pared 4 bases from V and 5 bases from J, leaving 9 bases between. The CDR3 covers 14 residues.

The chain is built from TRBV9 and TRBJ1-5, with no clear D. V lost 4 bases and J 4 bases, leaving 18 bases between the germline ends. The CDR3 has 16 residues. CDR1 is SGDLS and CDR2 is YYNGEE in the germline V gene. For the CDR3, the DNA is TGTGCCAGCAGCCGAACGGGCCTCCAACCTAATCAGCCCCAGCATTTT. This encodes CASSRTGLQPNQPQHF.

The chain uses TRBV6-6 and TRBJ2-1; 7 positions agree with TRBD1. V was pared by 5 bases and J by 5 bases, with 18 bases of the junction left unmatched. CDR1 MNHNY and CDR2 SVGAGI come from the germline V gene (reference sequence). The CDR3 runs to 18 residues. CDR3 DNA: TGTGCCAGCAGTCGGGACAGCAGGGGAAGGTGGTCAAACAATGAGCAGTTCTTC. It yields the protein CASSRDSRGRWSNNEQFF.

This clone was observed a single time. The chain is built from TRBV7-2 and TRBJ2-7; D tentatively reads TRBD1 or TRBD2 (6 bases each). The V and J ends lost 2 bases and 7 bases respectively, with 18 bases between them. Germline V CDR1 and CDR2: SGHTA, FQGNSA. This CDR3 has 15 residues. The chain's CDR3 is CASSLSGGGIGEQYF. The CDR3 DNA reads TGTGCCAGCAGCTTATCCGGGGGCGGTATCGGAGAGCAGTACTTC.

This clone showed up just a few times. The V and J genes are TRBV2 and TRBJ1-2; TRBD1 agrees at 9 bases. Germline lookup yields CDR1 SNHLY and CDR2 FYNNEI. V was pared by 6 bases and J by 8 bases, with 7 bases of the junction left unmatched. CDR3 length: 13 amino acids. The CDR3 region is CASRGTGMEGYTF. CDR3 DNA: TGTGCCAGCAGGGGGACAGGGATGGAAGGCTACACCTTC.

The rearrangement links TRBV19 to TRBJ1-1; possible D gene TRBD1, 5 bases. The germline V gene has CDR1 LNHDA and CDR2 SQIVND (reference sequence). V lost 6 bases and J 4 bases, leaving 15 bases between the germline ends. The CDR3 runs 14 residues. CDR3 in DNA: TGTGCCAGTAGGACCTTGGGGGGAGGCACTGAAGCTTTCTTT. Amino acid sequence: CASRTLGGGTEAFF.

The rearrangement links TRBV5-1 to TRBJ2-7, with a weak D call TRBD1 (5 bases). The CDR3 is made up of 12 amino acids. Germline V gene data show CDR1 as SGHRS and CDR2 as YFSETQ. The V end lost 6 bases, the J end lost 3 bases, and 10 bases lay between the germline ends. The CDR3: CASKKQDYEQYF. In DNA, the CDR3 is TGCGCCAGCAAAAAACAGGACTACGAGCAGTACTTC.

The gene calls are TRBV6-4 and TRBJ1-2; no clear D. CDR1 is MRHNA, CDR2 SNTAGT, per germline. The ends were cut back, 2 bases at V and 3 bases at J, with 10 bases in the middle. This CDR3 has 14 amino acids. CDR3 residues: CASSDPGSHYGYTF. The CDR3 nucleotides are TGTGCCAGCAGTGACCCTGGGAGCCACTATGGCTACACCTTC.